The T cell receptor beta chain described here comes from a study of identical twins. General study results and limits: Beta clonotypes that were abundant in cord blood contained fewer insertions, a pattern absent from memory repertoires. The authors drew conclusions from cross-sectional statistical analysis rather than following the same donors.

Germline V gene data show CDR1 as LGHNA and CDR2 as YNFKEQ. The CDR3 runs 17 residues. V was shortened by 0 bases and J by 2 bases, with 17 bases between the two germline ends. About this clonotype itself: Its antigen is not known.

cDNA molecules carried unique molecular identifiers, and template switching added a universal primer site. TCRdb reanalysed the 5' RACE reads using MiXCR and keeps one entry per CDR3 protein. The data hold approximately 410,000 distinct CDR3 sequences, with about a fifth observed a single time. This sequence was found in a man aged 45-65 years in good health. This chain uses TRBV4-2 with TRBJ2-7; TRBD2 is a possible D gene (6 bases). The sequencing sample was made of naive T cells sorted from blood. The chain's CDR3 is CASSQDLRDSGTYEQYF. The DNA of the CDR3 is TGTGCCAGCAGCCAAGACCTTCGGGATAGCGGAACCTACGAGCAGTACTTC.